Following are 31 T cell receptor beta chains from one sample sequenced in a study of response to subunit inactivated influenza vaccine. TCRdb re-called the RT-PCR reads through MiXCR, storing one row per CDR3 protein. The sample holds about 620,000 distinct CDR3 sequences; roughly 12% are singletons and the top ten take roughly 10%. The sample in question was PBMCs from blood, obtained on the day of vaccination. These TCRs come from a man aged 45-60 years who received an inactivated influenza vaccine.

V usage is TRBV5-1 and J usage is TRBJ1-6; TRBD1 aligns across 7 bases. The CDR3 extends over 14 amino acids. V was pared by 2 bases and J by 8 bases, with 4 bases of the junction left unmatched. The germline CDR1 and CDR2 sequences are SGHRS and YFSETQ. The CDR3 sequence: CASSLGDRDSPLHF. Written as DNA, the CDR3 is TGCGCCAGCAGCTTAGGGGACAGAGATTCACCCCTCCACTTT.

The sample holds many counts of this clonotype. The chain recombines TRBV10-3 with TRBJ2-7, with D possibly matching TRBD1 (5 bases). Germline CDR1 reads ENHRY; CDR2 reads SYGVKD. V lost 6 bases, J lost 2 bases, and 8 bases lay in between. The CDR3 is 12 residues long. The CDR3 bases are TGTGCCATCAGGGACACCACCTACGAGCAGTACTTC. Translating it yields CAIRDTTYEQYF.

This clonotype was detected many times. The rearrangement joins TRBV27 to TRBJ2-5; 9 nucleotides align to TRBD2. The CDR3 consists of 13 residues. Germline lookup yields CDR1 MNHEY and CDR2 SMNVEV (reference sequence). Trimming took 5 bases from V and 5 from J; bases not matched to a gene: 3. The DNA for the CDR3 is TGTGCCAGCAGTCGGACTAGCGCGGAGACCCAGTACTTC. Translated, it gives CASSRTSAETQYF.

The chain is built from TRBV7-2 and TRBJ2-4; D possibly corresponds to TRBD1 (6 bases). There are 13 residues in the CDR3. Germline V lookup: CDR1 SGHTA, CDR2 FQGNSA. The ends were cut back, 5 bases at V and 8 bases at J, with 13 bases in the middle. As DNA, the CDR3 is TGTGCCAGCAGCCCTCAGGGGTCTGACATTCAGTACTTC. Translated, it gives CASSPQGSDIQYF.

The V call is TRBV7-8, the J call TRBJ2-3; 10 bases match TRBD2. V trimming: 1 base; J trimming: 8 bases; junction bases outside the gene matches: 0. CDR3 size: 13 residues. Per the germline V gene, CDR1 is SGHVS and CDR2 is FQNEAQ. The CDR3 DNA is TGTGCCAGCAGCTTAGTAGCGGGAGGTACGCAGTATTTT. This sequence encodes CASSLVAGGTQYF.

This clonotype has a handful of counts. The chain combines TRBV29-1 with TRBJ2-7; 9 bases line up with TRBD1. The V segment lost 0 bases and the J segment 7 bases; nucleotides outside the gene matches: 7. The germline V gene has CDR1 SQVTM and CDR2 ANQGSEA. The CDR3 spans 14 residues. For the CDR3, the DNA is TGCAGCGTTGAAGACCATCGACAGGGGGTTGAGCAGTACTTC. Its protein product is CSVEDHRQGVEQYF.

V and J are TRBV6-2 or TRBV6-3 and TRBJ1-2, with D perhaps matching TRBD1 (5 bases). Trimming took 2 bases from V and 4 from J, leaving 11 bases between them. The CDR3 runs to 14 residues. From germline, CDR1 is MNHEY and CDR2 SVGEGT. CDR3 nucleotide sequence: TGTGCCAGCAGTTACGAGGGGAGGACCTATGGCTACACCTTC. It yields the protein CASSYEGRTYGYTF.

This chain links TRBV20-1 with TRBJ1-6; 7 bases fit TRBD1. Trimming took 3 bases from V and 6 from J; bases not matched to a gene: 2. This CDR3 comprises 13 residues. Germline V gives CDR1 DFQATT, CDR2 SNEGSKA (reference sequence). The CDR3 loop reads CSARTGSNSPLHF. CDR3 nucleotides: TGCAGTGCTAGGACAGGGTCTAATTCACCCCTCCACTTT.

V usage is TRBV4-3 and J usage is TRBJ1-6; the D is unclear. CDR1 and CDR2 from the germline V gene are LGHNA and YSLEER. Trimming stripped 0 bases from V and 7 bases from J, with 10 bases between. This CDR3 region has 15 residues. CDR3 residues: CASSQDSGLNSPLHF. The CDR3 DNA reads TGCGCCAGCAGCCAAGATAGCGGGCTAAATTCACCCCTCCACTTT.

In this sample, this clonotype turned up a few times. The genes are TRBV7-2 and TRBJ2-3; D is possibly TRBD1 (5 bases). Germline assignment: CDR1 SGHTA and CDR2 FQGNSA. Between the trimmed V and J ends, which lost 1 base and 0 bases, there was a span of 11 bases. The CDR3 has 16 amino acids. The CDR3 DNA is TGTGCCAGCAGCTTAGTTGGCAGGACAAGCACAGATACGCAGTATTTT. Protein product: CASSLVGRTSTDTQYF.

This clonotype came up many times. The chain is built from TRBV6-1 and TRBJ2-4; no clear D gene. V lost 1 base, J lost 0 bases, and 4 bases lay in between. Germline V gene lookup returns CDR1 MNHNS and CDR2 SASEGT. This CDR3 is 14 amino acids long. CDR3 sequence: CASSEVLAKNIQYF. The CDR3 region has the DNA TGTGCCAGCAGTGAAGTATTAGCCAAAAACATTCAGTACTTC.

This clonotype was seen more than once but under ten times. The V and J genes are TRBV25-1 and TRBJ2-7; D may be TRBD1 (6 bases). The germline V and J ends were trimmed by 4 bases and 2 bases, with 12 bases remaining between them. The CDR3 runs 14 residues. Germline CDR1 is MGHDK and CDR2 is SYGVNS. The CDR3 region is CASSGQVPTYEQYF. In nucleotides, the CDR3 is TGTGCCAGCAGTGGACAGGTGCCTACCTACGAGCAGTACTTC.

The chain couples TRBV29-1 to TRBJ2-5, with 8 bases fitting TRBD1. CDR1 and CDR2 from the germline V gene are SQVTM and ANQGSEA. J gave up 4 bases and V 6 bases, and 7 bases lay outside the gene matches. This CDR3 is 13 amino acids long. The CDR3 spells CSVDRGKGETQYF. The CDR3 DNA reads TGCAGCGTAGACAGGGGTAAAGGAGAGACCCAGTACTTC.

This clonotype was seen only a few times. This chain uses TRBV5-1 with TRBJ2-1; the match to TRBD2 covers 9 bases. After removal of 5 bases from V and 3 bases from J, the junction contained 6 bases not matched to a gene. Per the germline V gene, CDR1 is SGHRS and CDR2 is YFSETQ. The CDR3 is made up of 15 amino acids. The CDR3: CASRSGTSNYNEQFF. The CDR3 region has the DNA TGCGCCAGCAGATCCGGGACTAGCAACTACAATGAGCAGTTCTTC.

This clonotype was seen a handful of times. V gene TRBV10-2 combines with J gene TRBJ2-6; 7 nucleotides match TRBD1. Germline V gene lookup returns CDR1 WSHSY and CDR2 SAAADI. The CDR3 is made up of 16 amino acids. Germline trimming cut 2 bases from V and 4 bases from J; bases unmatched to any gene: 5. The CDR3 nucleotides are TGCGCCAGCAGTGAGGACAGGGCGTCCGGGGCCAACGTCCTGACTTTC. Amino acid sequence: CASSEDRASGANVLTF.

The J gene is TRBJ2-6, the V gene TRBV6-2 or TRBV6-3; D may be TRBD1 (6 bases). Germline V gene data show CDR1 as MNHEY and CDR2 as SVGEGT. V lost 6 bases and J lost 0, with 9 bases in between. This CDR3 region has 15 residues. CDR3 nucleotide sequence: TGTGCCAGCAGACCACAGGGCTCTGGGGCCAACGTCCTGACTTTC. It encodes CASRPQGSGANVLTF.

This chain connects TRBV4-3 to TRBJ1-1; D gene uncertain. The V end was cut by 2 bases, the J end by 8 bases, with 6 bases between. The CDR3 covers 11 residues. Germline assignment: CDR1 LGHNA and CDR2 YSLEER. CDR3 sequence reads: CASSQRGEAFF. The CDR3 DNA reads TGCGCCAGCAGCCAACGGGGAGAAGCTTTCTTT.

This clonotype was seen a few times. The rearrangement links TRBV2 to TRBJ2-4; TRBD1 aligns across 10 bases. The V gene's germline CDR1 is SNHLY and CDR2 FYNNEI. V lost 3 bases, J lost 4 bases, and 3 bases stayed unmatched. The CDR3 extends over 15 amino acids. For the CDR3, the DNA is TGTGCCAGCAGTGACGTGGGACAGGGGAAAAACATTCAGTACTTC. Translated: CASSDVGQGKNIQYF. The variable domain in full, completed from reference TRBV2 and TRBJ2-4, reads EPEVTQTPSHQVTQMGQEVILRCVPISNHLYFYWYRQILGQKVEFLVSFYNNEISEKSEIFDDQFSVERPDGSNFTLKIRSTKLEDSAMYFCASSDVGQGKNIQYFGAGTRLSVL.

The chain joins TRBV5-1 to TRBJ2-6, with 12 bases identical to TRBD1. This CDR3 comprises 17 residues. J was trimmed by 4 bases and V by 8 bases; bases with no gene match: 10. The germline gives CDR1 SGHRS, CDR2 YFSETQ. The CDR3 DNA sequence: TGCGCCAGTAACCCGGGACAGGGGGCTCTCGGGGCCAACGTCCTGACTTTC. Its translation: CASNPGQGALGANVLTF.

This chain connects TRBV18 to TRBJ1-5; weak D call: TRBD1 (6 bases). Trimming took off 3 bases at V and 4 bases at J, with 7 bases between the two ends. CDR1 is KGHSH, CDR2 LQKENI, per germline. There are 13 residues in the CDR3. CDR3 sequence (DNA): TGTGCCAGCTCACCGGACAGAAATCAGCCCCAGCATTTT. Amino acid sequence: CASSPDRNQPQHF.

The genes are TRBV7-8 and TRBJ2-6; 9 nucleotides agree with TRBD1. The CDR3 covers 19 residues. Germline assignment: CDR1 SGHVS and CDR2 FQNEAQ. V lost 5 bases to trimming and J lost 0 bases; unmatched junction nucleotides: 11. The CDR3 nucleotides read TGTGCCAGCAGCGAAGTTCCGGGACAGGGCCCCTCTGGGGCCAACGTCCTGACTTTC. It is translated as CASSEVPGQGPSGANVLTF.

The table lists this clonotype with many counts. One end of the junction does not line up with germline, which may come from a read error. This chain connects TRBV7-2 to TRBJ2-1; TRBD2 agrees at 11 bases. This CDR3 is 13 amino acids long. Germline V CDR1 and CDR2: SGHTA, FQGNSA. The DNA of the CDR3 is TGTGCCAGCAGCATAGCGGGAGGGGTTGAGCAGTTCTTC. Its translation is CASSIAGGVEQFF.

This clonotype was observed a few times. V gene TRBV7-2 combines with J gene TRBJ2-3, with 9 positions matching TRBD2. Germline CDR1 and CDR2: SGHTA and FQGNSA. This CDR3 has 15 amino acids. With V trimmed by 1 base and J by 6 bases, 5 bases remained unmatched. The DNA of the CDR3 is TGTGCCAGCAGCTTAGATAGCGGGAGAGGCGATACGCAGTATTTT. It translates to CASSLDSGRGDTQYF.

There are many counts of this clonotype. The rearrangement links TRBV5-6 to TRBJ1-2, with D unclear. Germline values: CDR1 SGHDT, CDR2 YYEEEE. The CDR3 contains 12 residues. The ends were cut back, 4 bases at V and 5 bases at J, with 9 bases in the middle. In nucleotides, the CDR3 is TGTGCCAGCAGCGCCGGGAATTATGGCTACACCTTC. This gives the protein CASSAGNYGYTF.

This clonotype occurred a few times. The rearrangement joins TRBV4-1 to TRBJ1-1; no clear D gene. CDR3 length: 14 residues. Germline assignment: CDR1 MGHRA and CDR2 YSYEKL. V was shortened by 4 bases and J by 3 bases, with 12 bases between the two germline ends. CDR3 coding DNA: TGCGCCAGCAGCCCCAGGAGTTTTTACACTGAAGCTTTCTTT. Its translation: CASSPRSFYTEAFF.

This clonotype has a handful of counts. V gene TRBV12-3 or TRBV12-4 combines with J gene TRBJ2-7, with D perhaps matching TRBD1 (5 bases). V was trimmed by 7 bases and J by 3 bases, leaving 13 bases between them. The CDR3 contains 13 residues. The CDR3 spells CASTSTGFYEQYF. CDR3 bases: TGTGCCAGCACGTCCACAGGATTCTACGAGCAGTACTTC.

This clonotype showed up many times. This chain uses TRBV4-3 with TRBJ2-6; TRBD1 or TRBD2 may be the D gene (5 bases each). V dropped 1 base and J dropped 1 base, with 17 bases sitting between them. CDR1 LGHNA and CDR2 YSLEER come from the germline V gene. This CDR3 is built from 19 residues. The CDR3 coding sequence is TGCGCCAGCAGCCAAGCGTGGGGGAGATTAAAGTCTGGGGCCAACGTCCTGACTTTC. Translated: CASSQAWGRLKSGANVLTF.

J is TRBJ2-1 and V is TRBV6-2 or TRBV6-3; perhaps TRBD2 as D (5 bases). The V gene lost 2 bases and the J gene lost 1 base, with 15 bases spanning the gap. The germline gives CDR1 MNHEY, CDR2 SVGEGT. The CDR3 covers 17 residues. The CDR3 DNA sequence: TGTGCCAGCAGTTACAGCTCGGAGGAGGCTTCCTACAATGAGCAGTTCTTC. It yields the protein CASSYSSEEASYNEQFF.

In this sample, this clonotype turned up many times. The chain joins TRBV29-1 to TRBJ2-4; 10 nucleotides line up with TRBD1. The J segment lost 2 bases and the V segment lost 3 bases, leaving 7 bases of the junction unmatched. Germline values: CDR1 SQVTM, CDR2 ANQGSEA. The CDR3 contains 16 residues. The CDR3 sequence is CSVETGGPMTKNIQYF. The CDR3 DNA follows: TGCAGCGTTGAGACAGGGGGCCCCATGACCAAAAACATTCAGTACTTC.

This clonotype turned up a few times. J is TRBJ1-2 and V is TRBV29-1; TRBD1 might be the D (5 bases). The V end was cut by 0 bases, the J end by 3 bases, with 11 bases between. Per germline, CDR1 SQVTM and CDR2 ANQGSEA. The CDR3 runs 14 residues. Here the CDR3 DNA reads TGCAGCGTTGAAGATCACACAGGATACTATGGCTACACCTTC. This encodes CSVEDHTGYYGYTF.

V usage is TRBV5-5 and J usage is TRBJ2-1; D is undetermined. With 4 bases removed from V and 7 bases from J, the gap between germline ends came to 21 bases. Per the germline V gene, CDR1 is SGHKS and CDR2 is YYEKEE (reference sequence). The CDR3 length is 16 residues. DNA of the CDR3: TGTGCCAGCAGCATTAACCTTCCCTACAGACCTAATGAGCAGTTCTTC. Its translation: CASSINLPYRPNEQFF.